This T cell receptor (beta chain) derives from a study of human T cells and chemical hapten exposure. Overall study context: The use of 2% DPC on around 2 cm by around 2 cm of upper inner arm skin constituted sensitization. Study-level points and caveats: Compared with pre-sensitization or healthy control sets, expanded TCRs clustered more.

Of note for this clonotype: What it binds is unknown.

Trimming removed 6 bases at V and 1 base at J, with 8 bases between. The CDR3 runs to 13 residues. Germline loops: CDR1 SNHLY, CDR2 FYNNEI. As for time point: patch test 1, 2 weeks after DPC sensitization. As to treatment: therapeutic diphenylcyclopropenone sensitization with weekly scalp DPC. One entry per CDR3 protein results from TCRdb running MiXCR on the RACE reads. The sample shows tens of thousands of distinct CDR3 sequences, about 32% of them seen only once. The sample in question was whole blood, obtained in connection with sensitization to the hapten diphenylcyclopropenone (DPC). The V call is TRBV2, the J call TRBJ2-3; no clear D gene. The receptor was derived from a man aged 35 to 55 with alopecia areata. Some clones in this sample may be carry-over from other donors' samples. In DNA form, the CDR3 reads TGTGCCAGCAGCCGCGACGGCACAGATACGCAGTATTTT. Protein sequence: CASSRDGTDTQYF.